These 5 T cell receptor beta chains were all obtained from the same sample, sequenced in a study of control samples from healthy donors and cancer patients. Some clones are missing from TCRdb's copy, which holds only in-frame ones; the method was immunoSEQ multiplex PCR. The sample has 70,000 to 80,000 clones, 84% seen once. Source material: blood. The receptors originated from a man aged 45-60 years in good health.

This clone was recorded a few times. CDR3 bases: TGTGCCAGCAGTGAACCCCGGGAGTTAGTCCAAGAGACCCAGTACTTC. Protein sequence: CASSEPRELVQETQYF. V usage is TRBV6-1 and J usage is TRBJ2-5, with a weak D call TRBD2 (6 bases). The CDR3 loop spans 16 amino acids. The germline V gene encodes CDR1 MNHNS and CDR2 SASEGT. The V end was cut by 2 bases, the J end by 1 base, with 14 bases between.

The chain carries TRBV29-1 and TRBJ2-3, with 10 bases that match TRBD2. The germline V gene encodes CDR1 SQVTM and CDR2 ANQGSEA. The length of the CDR3 is 14 residues. Germline trimming cut 5 bases from V and 8 bases from J; bases unmatched to any gene: 10. The CDR3, as DNA: TGCAGCGTTTTCCCTAGCGGGAGACCTAGTACGCAGTATTTT. It translates to CSVFPSGRPSTQYF.

The chain combines TRBV28 with TRBJ1-5; TRBD1 might be the D (5 bases). V lost 8 bases and J lost 4, with 18 bases in between. This CDR3 is built from 15 residues. Looked up from germline, CDR1 is MDHEN and CDR2 is SYDVKM. Here the CDR3 reads CASLQWGEGNQPQHF. The CDR3 bases are TGTGCCAGCCTTCAATGGGGGGAGGGAAATCAGCCCCAGCATTTT.

V gene TRBV4-3 combines with J gene TRBJ2-7, with D possibly being TRBD1 (5 bases). This CDR3 comprises 16 residues. V lost 4 bases and J 1 base, leaving 17 bases between the germline ends. Looked up from germline, CDR1 is LGHNA and CDR2 is YSLEER. CDR3 loop: CASSLGNPTGSYEQYF. For the CDR3, the DNA is TGCGCCAGCAGCCTCGGAAACCCCACAGGTTCCTACGAGCAGTACTTC.

The rearrangement joins TRBV30 to TRBJ2-7; unclear D gene. Trimming shortened V by 3 bases and J by 7 bases, and 10 bases separated the two germline ends. The CDR3 has 11 residues. Germline-derived CDR1 and CDR2 are GTSNPN and SVGIG (reference sequence). The CDR3 spells CAWRASWEQYF. In DNA form, the CDR3 reads TGTGCCTGGAGGGCGTCGTGGGAGCAGTACTTC.